A single sample gave rise to the 5 T cell receptor beta chains below, sequenced in a study of shared clonotypes between healthy human individuals. Profiling relied on immunoSEQ multiplex PCR, and the TCRdb table lists in-frame clones only, not all of them. The sample carries roughly 2.5 million clones, roughly 92% recorded once. The sample was naive CD4+ T cells sorted from blood. Subset here: CD45RA+ positively selected. These receptors were taken from a man between 18 and 29 years old in good health.

The chain is built from TRBV11-2 and TRBJ1-2; D ambiguous. This CDR3 spans 15 amino acids. From germline, CDR1 is SGHAT and CDR2 FQNNGV. V was clipped by 0 bases and J by 4 bases, with 12 bases between them. The CDR3 here is CASSLDFTDAYGYTF. CDR3 nucleotides: TGTGCCAGCAGCTTAGATTTCACGGACGCCTATGGCTACACCTTC.

The rearrangement joins TRBV4-1 to TRBJ2-7, with 10 bases fitting TRBD1. J lost 4 bases, V lost 1 base, and 4 bases had no gene match. The CDR3 contains 15 residues. Germline V CDR1 and CDR2: MGHRA, YSYEKL. Written as DNA, the CDR3 is TGCGCCAGCAGCCAAGCGGACAGGGGGACATACGAGCAGTACTTC. As protein: CASSQADRGTYEQYF.

As for this clone: The identical CDR3 is also encoded by other nucleotide sequences in the sample. The genes are TRBV18 and TRBJ2-5; possible D gene TRBD2, 6 bases. CDR3 size: 13 residues. V lost 6 bases to trimming and J lost 2 bases, with 10 bases between them. Germline values: CDR1 KGHSH, CDR2 LQKENI. The CDR3 DNA reads as TGTGCCAGCTCCCCCGGGACTCAAGAGACCCAGTACTTC. Protein: CASSPGTQETQYF.

This clone was seen only once. This chain uses TRBV19 with TRBJ1-2, with D hard to call. This CDR3 is built from 14 residues. The germline gives CDR1 LNHDA, CDR2 SQIVND (reference sequence). The V and J ends lost 4 bases and 3 bases respectively, with 12 bases between them. CDR3 amino acids: CASSTGRPDYGYTF. DNA for the CDR3: TGTGCCAGTAGTACGGGCAGGCCTGACTATGGCTACACCTTC.

The rearrangement links TRBV6-1 to TRBJ1-5; no reliable D call. CDR1 and CDR2 from the germline V gene are MNHNS and SASEGT. Trimming stripped 5 bases from V and 0 bases from J, with 11 bases between. This CDR3 has 15 amino acids. The CDR3 DNA reads TGTGCCAGCAGTTCGGAGGCGGGTAGCAATCAGCCCCAGCATTTT. It codes for CASSSEAGSNQPQHF.